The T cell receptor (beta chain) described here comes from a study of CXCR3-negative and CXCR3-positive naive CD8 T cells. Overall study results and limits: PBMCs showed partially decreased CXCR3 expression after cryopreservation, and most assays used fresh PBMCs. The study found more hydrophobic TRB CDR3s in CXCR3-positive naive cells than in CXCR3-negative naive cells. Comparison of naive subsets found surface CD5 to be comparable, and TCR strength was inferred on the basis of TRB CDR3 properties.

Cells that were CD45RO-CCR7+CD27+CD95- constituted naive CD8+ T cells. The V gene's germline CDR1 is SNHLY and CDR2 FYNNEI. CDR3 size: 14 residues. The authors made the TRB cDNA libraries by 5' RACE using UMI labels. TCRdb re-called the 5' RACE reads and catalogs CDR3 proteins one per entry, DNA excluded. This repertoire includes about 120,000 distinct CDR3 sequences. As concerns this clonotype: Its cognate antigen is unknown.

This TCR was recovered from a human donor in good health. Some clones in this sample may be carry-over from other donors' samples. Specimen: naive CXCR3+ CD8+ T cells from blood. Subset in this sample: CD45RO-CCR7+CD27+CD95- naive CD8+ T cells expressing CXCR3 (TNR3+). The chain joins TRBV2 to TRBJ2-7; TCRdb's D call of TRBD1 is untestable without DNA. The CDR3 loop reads CASSEIWARDEQYF. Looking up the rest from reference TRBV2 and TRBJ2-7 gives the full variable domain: EPEVTQTPSHQVTQMGQEVILRCVPISNHLYFYWYRQILGQKVEFLVSFYNNEISEKSEIFDDQFSVERPDGSNFTLKIRSTKLEDSAMYFCASSEIWARDEQYFGPGTRLTVT.